This T cell receptor (beta chain) came from a study of blood T cells in healthy people across ages. Primed by a sample-barcoded 5' primer and a J-beta primer mix, a second PCR proceeded for about 7 to 11 cycles. TCRdb fed the 5' RACE reads into MiXCR, producing one record per CDR3 protein. The table has about 1.4 million distinct CDR3 sequences, approximately 59% seen once; the top ten hold under 8.5%. The CDR3 loop spans 14 amino acids. Germline loops: CDR1 MGHRA, CDR2 YSYEKL. V lost 5 bases to trimming and J lost 6 bases, with 13 bases between them. Sequences were obtained from blood. The V call is TRBV4-1, the J call TRBJ2-2; no definite D call. This TCR derives from a man aged 18 to 29 in good health. This chain's CDR3 is CASSAPTLSGELFF. The CDR3 bases are TGCGCCAGCAGCGCCCCTACTCTATCCGGGGAGCTGTTTTTT.